Following are 24 T cell receptor beta chains from one sample sequenced in a study of CD8 T cells in ankylosing spondylitis. Study-wide results and caveats: Seemingly characteristic of ankylosing spondylitis blood was a TCR beta motif consisting of about 8 highly homologous variants.

From the 5' RACE reads, TCRdb called clonotypes with MiXCR, one entry per CDR3 protein. Among about 330,000 distinct CDR3 sequences listed, 7% to 9% were seen once. The antigens for these receptors are not known. Material: blood, either unsorted or a sorted T cell fraction (not recorded which). These TCRs come from a male donor with ankylosing spondylitis.

This clonotype was recorded a few times. DNA for the CDR3: TGTGCCAGCAGTTACCGGCGGGAAGGTTTCTCTGAGCAGTTCTTC. Its protein product is CASSYRREGFSEQFF. The chain has TRBV6-5 and TRBJ2-1; tentatively, D is TRBD2 (6 bases). Germline-derived CDR1 and CDR2 are MNHEY and SVGAGI. The V end lost 2 bases, the J end lost 9 bases, and 17 bases lay between the germline ends. CDR3 size: 15 residues.

This chain uses TRBV6-5 with TRBJ2-7; 14 nucleotides match TRBD2. The germline gives CDR1 MNHEY, CDR2 SVGAGI. The CDR3 extends over 16 amino acids. Germline trimming cut 2 bases from V and 3 bases from J; bases unmatched to any gene: 3. CDR3 amino acids: CASSYVGTSGSYEQYF. CDR3 nucleotide sequence: TGTGCCAGCAGTTACGTCGGGACTAGCGGGAGCTACGAGCAGTACTTC.

The chain joins TRBV27 to TRBJ2-6; D remains ambiguous. The CDR3 is 16 residues long. The germline V gene has CDR1 MNHEY and CDR2 SMNVEV (reference sequence). The V and J ends lost 0 bases and 4 bases respectively, with 10 bases between them. The CDR3 sequence is CASSLSEGSGANVLTF. The CDR3 region has the DNA TGTGCCAGCAGTTTATCCGAAGGGTCCGGGGCCAACGTCCTGACTTTC.

The J gene is TRBJ2-7, the V gene TRBV4-1; maybe TRBD2 (5 bases). The V end lost 0 bases, the J end lost 3 bases, and 15 bases lay between the germline ends. The CDR3 contains 16 residues. Germline CDR1 MGHRA, CDR2 YSYEKL. The CDR3 DNA sequence: TGCGCCAGCAGCCAAGATCGGAGCGGATCCTTCTACGAGCAGTACTTC. This sequence encodes CASSQDRSGSFYEQYF.

The J gene is TRBJ2-5, the V gene TRBV28; 9 bases match TRBD1. This CDR3 has 15 amino acids. The junction had 3 bases not matched to a gene; V was cut back by 1 base and J by 3 bases. The germline V gene encodes CDR1 MDHEN and CDR2 SYDVKM. CDR3 bases: TGTGCCAGCAGTTTATTAACAGGGGGCGAAGAGACCCAGTACTTC. Protein sequence: CASSLLTGGEETQYF.

This clonotype was detected a few times. This chain joins TRBV5-1 and TRBJ2-5; D ambiguous. Trimming left V 3 bases short and J 4 bases short, with 19 bases between. There are 16 residues in the CDR3. Germline-derived CDR1 and CDR2 are SGHRS and YFSETQ. In DNA form, the CDR3 reads TGCGCCAGCAGCTCCCTTGCCGGATCCTCGGGAGAGACCCAGTACTTC. Amino acids: CASSSLAGSSGETQYF.

This chain joins TRBV27 and TRBJ2-7, with 9 bases matching TRBD1. The CDR3 sequence is 14 residues long. Germline V CDR1 and CDR2: MNHEY, SMNVEV (reference sequence). With V trimmed by 6 bases and J by 5 bases, 8 bases remained unmatched. The CDR3 region is CASRKPGQGNEQYF. The CDR3 nucleotides are TGTGCCAGCAGGAAACCGGGACAGGGTAACGAGCAGTACTTC.

The chain recombines TRBV12-3 or TRBV12-4 with TRBJ2-7; maybe TRBD1 (5 bases). This CDR3 comprises 13 residues. Deletions cut 6 bases from V and 2 bases from J, with 11 bases between. For the CDR3, the DNA is TGTGCCAGCAGCACAGGTTTGACCTACGAGCAGTACTTC. This sequence encodes CASSTGLTYEQYF.

The genes are TRBV7-6 and TRBJ1-4, with D perhaps TRBD1 (5 bases). The germline CDR1 and CDR2 sequences are SGHVS and FNYEAQ. CDR3 length: 17 amino acids. V was shortened by 0 bases and J by 2 bases, with 13 bases between the two germline ends. Here the CDR3 DNA reads TGTGCCAGCAGCTTAGCGCTGGGGGGGGAGACTAATGAAAAACTGTTTTTT. This encodes CASSLALGGETNEKLFF.

The V call is TRBV5-8, the J call TRBJ2-1; 7 positions agree with TRBD1. The junction had 5 bases not matched to a gene; V was cut back by 4 bases and J by 13 bases. Germline V CDR1 and CDR2: SGHTS, YDEGEE. This CDR3 has 11 residues. Here the CDR3 DNA reads TGTGCCAGCAGCAACCGGGACAGCCAGTTCTTC. This codes for CASSNRDSQFF. The full variable domain, its missing parts supplied by reference TRBV5-8 and TRBJ2-1, is EAGVTQSPTHLIKTRGQQATLRCSPISGHTSVYWYQQALGLGLQFLLWYDEGEERNRGNFPPRFSGRQFPNYSSELNVNALELEDSALYLCASSNRDSQFFGPGTRLTVL.

This chain links TRBV5-6 with TRBJ2-4, with 8 bases matching TRBD1. Per germline, CDR1 SGHDT and CDR2 YYEEEE. V shed 0 bases and J 9 bases; nucleotides not matched to a gene: 17. This CDR3 is built from 18 residues. CDR3 amino acids: CASSLGGPGGRPGGIQYF. The CDR3 region has the DNA TGTGCCAGCAGCTTGGGTGGCCCAGGGGGCAGGCCAGGGGGCATTCAGTACTTC.

This clonotype appeared many times. V gene TRBV6-4 combines with J gene TRBJ2-1; D is possibly TRBD1 (5 bases). The germline V and J ends were trimmed by 8 bases and 4 bases, with 12 bases remaining between them. The CDR3 covers 13 residues. The germline V gene has CDR1 MRHNA and CDR2 SNTAGT. The CDR3: CASASTAYNEQFF. The CDR3 DNA is TGTGCCAGCGCATCGACAGCTTACAATGAGCAGTTCTTC.

This clonotype has more than one count but fewer than ten. The gene calls are TRBV28 and TRBJ2-7; maybe TRBD2 (7 bases). The germline CDR1 and CDR2 sequences are MDHEN and SYDVKM. V was clipped by 5 bases and J by 0 bases, with 14 bases between them. CDR3 size: 15 residues. CDR3: CASSGGGHRSYEQYF. CDR3 DNA sequence: TGTGCCAGCAGTGGCGGGGGACACCGCTCCTACGAGCAGTACTTC.

This sequence joins TRBV10-3 and TRBJ2-3; TRBD2 matches 13 bases. V was pared by 6 bases and J by 4 bases, with 1 base of the junction left unmatched. The CDR3 is 14 residues long. Germline assignment: CDR1 ENHRY and CDR2 SYGVKD. The CDR3 loop reads CAISGLAGADTQYF. CDR3 bases: TGTGCCATCAGCGGACTAGCGGGGGCAGATACGCAGTATTTT.

This clonotype has a count of ten or more. The chain combines TRBV3-1 with TRBJ1-5; D may be TRBD1 (5 bases). In germline, CDR1 is LGHDT, CDR2 YNNKEL (reference sequence). The length of the CDR3 is 16 residues. With 0 bases removed from V and 3 bases from J, the gap between germline ends came to 12 bases. CDR3: CASSQDVGRDNQPQHF. For the CDR3, the DNA is TGTGCCAGCAGCCAAGACGTGGGCAGGGACAATCAGCCCCAGCATTTT.

This clonotype was counted ten times or more. The V gene is TRBV7-2, the J gene TRBJ2-7; D gene unclear. Germline V gene lookup returns CDR1 SGHTA and CDR2 FQGNSA. The V end was cut by 5 bases, the J end by 7 bases, with 12 bases between. The CDR3 runs 12 residues. The CDR3 bases are TGTGCCAGCAGCCAATTAGCCGGAGAGCAGTACTTC. Translation: CASSQLAGEQYF.

This clonotype was seen more than once but under ten times. The J gene is TRBJ2-5, the V gene TRBV5-1, with D perhaps matching TRBD1 (6 bases). Per the germline V gene, CDR1 is SGHRS and CDR2 is YFSETQ. The V gene lost 4 bases and the J gene lost 1 base, with 17 bases spanning the gap. This CDR3 is built from 16 residues. The DNA of the CDR3 is TGCGCCAGCAGCATAACCGGGACATCTCCCCAAGAGACCCAGTACTTC. This translates into CASSITGTSPQETQYF.

This clonotype was seen a handful of times. The rearrangement links TRBV6-1 to TRBJ2-3; 8 nucleotides line up with TRBD2. CDR1 MNHNS and CDR2 SASEGT come from the germline V gene. The CDR3 is 14 residues long. The V segment lost 7 bases and the J segment 4 bases; nucleotides outside the gene matches: 7. The CDR3, as DNA: TGTGCCAGCACCTCGGGGGGGGGGCCAGATACGCAGTATTTT. Its protein is CASTSGGGPDTQYF.

The chain joins TRBV20-1 to TRBJ2-5; 11 bases map to TRBD2. The CDR3 runs to 14 residues. CDR1 and CDR2 from the germline V gene are DFQATT and SNEGSKA (reference sequence). Trimming removed 5 bases from V and 1 base from J; junction bases left unmatched: 3. CDR3 sequence: CSAPLAGVQETQYF. In DNA, the CDR3 is TGCAGTGCTCCACTAGCGGGAGTCCAAGAGACCCAGTACTTC.

The sample holds many counts of this clonotype. Written as DNA, the CDR3 is TGTGCCAGCAGCCGCCTAAGCTCCTACGAGCAGTACTTC. It codes for CASSRLSSYEQYF. The chain has TRBV6-1 and TRBJ2-7, with D uncertain. This CDR3 contains 13 residues. Per germline, CDR1 MNHNS and CDR2 SASEGT. V lost 6 bases, J lost 0 bases, and 9 bases lay in between.

In this sample, this clonotype turned up a few times. The DNA of the CDR3 is TGTGCCAGCAGCCCTACTAGCGGACCCCACAATGAGCAGTTCTTC. This codes for CASSPTSGPHNEQFF. This rearrangement joins TRBV7-9 to TRBJ2-1, with 8 bases that match TRBD2. V was clipped by 5 bases and J by 5 bases; unmatched bases: 8. The CDR3 has 15 residues. Germline CDR1 and CDR2: SEHNR and FQNEAQ (reference sequence).

This clonotype was seen a handful of times. J is TRBJ2-7 and V is TRBV11-3, with TRBD1 matching over 7 bases. V was clipped by 5 bases and J by 5 bases; unmatched bases: 12. This CDR3 is 15 amino acids long. Germline CDR1 reads SGHNT; CDR2 reads YENEEA. This CDR3 is CASSPLETGSHEQYF. The CDR3, as DNA: TGTGCCAGCAGCCCCCTCGAGACAGGGAGCCACGAGCAGTACTTC.

The J gene is TRBJ2-3, the V gene TRBV14; D gene uncertain. The germline V and J ends were trimmed by 4 bases and 2 bases, with 13 bases remaining between them. Germline CDR1 and CDR2: SGHDN and FVKESK. The CDR3 sequence is 15 residues long. The CDR3 protein is CASSRPVAFTDTQYF. As DNA, the CDR3 is TGTGCCAGCAGCCGACCTGTAGCTTTCACAGATACGCAGTATTTT.

This sequence joins TRBV11-3 and TRBJ1-1; 8 bases map to TRBD1. J lost 14 bases, V lost 4 bases, and 6 bases had no gene match. Per the germline V gene, CDR1 is SGHNT and CDR2 is YENEEA. This CDR3 spans 11 amino acids. CDR3 protein: CASSSTDRGFF. The CDR3 DNA sequence: TGTGCCAGCAGCTCAACCGACAGGGGATTCTTT.